These T cell receptor beta chains were read from a single sample in a study of T cells in Graves' hyperthyroidism and ophthalmopathy. Each CDR3 protein gets one entry after TCRdb re-called the multiplex PCR reads with MiXCR. Among around 580,000 distinct CDR3 sequences, roughly a sixth were seen once, and the ten largest hold around 19%. The material sequenced was blood. The receptors derive from a woman younger than 35 with Graves' hyperthyroidism. Both conserved end residues are part of each CDR3. Fields, in order: clone size, D gene, V gene, J gene, CDR3 DNA, CDR3 protein. A D gene is named only where the DNA matches it firmly. Expanded clones get a size class; other rows say once, few or many, or leave the size out.

many,TRBD2,TRBV12-3/TRBV12-4,TRBJ2-7,TGTGCCAGCAGCCAGACTAGCGGGAACCCCCTCGACGAGCAGTACTTC,CASSQTSGNPLDEQYF
.,.,TRBV5-1,TRBJ1-4,TGCGCCAGCAGCTTTGGGCGTTCTAATGAAAAACTGTTTTTT,CASSFGRSNEKLFF
many,TRBD1,TRBV20-1,TRBJ2-7,TGCAGTGCTAGAGGCCGGGACAGGGTCCACGAGCAGTACTTC,CSARGRDRVHEQYF
many,.,TRBV7-8,TRBJ2-7,TGTGCCAGCAGCTGGAACTCCGGGACACGGGACGAGCAGTACTTC,CASSWNSGTRDEQYF
.,TRBD2,TRBV6-4,TRBJ2-1,TGTGCCAGCAGCTCCCGGGGCGGGAGCGGAAATGAGCAGTTCTTC,CASSSRGGSGNEQFF
.,.,TRBV5-1,TRBJ1-1,TGCGCCAGCAGCGGGTCAACAGGGTTGGCCACTGAAGCTTTCTTT,CASSGSTGLATEAFF
.,TRBD1,TRBV18,TRBJ2-3,TGTGCCAGCTCACCACAGGGGGCGCTTGGCACAGATACGCAGTATTTT,CASSPQGALGTDTQYF
many,TRBD2,TRBV12-3/TRBV12-4,TRBJ2-7,TGTGCCAGCAGGGGTAGCGGGAGGTACGAGCAGTACTTC,CASRGSGRYEQYF
few,.,TRBV4-1,TRBJ2-3,TGCGCCAGCAGCCAAGAATGGCTAGGGGCAGATACGCAGTATTTT,CASSQEWLGADTQYF
.,.,TRBV6-1,TRBJ2-2,TGTGCCAGCAGTGAAACGGCCTCCCCTGGGGAGCTGTTTTTT,CASSETASPGELFF
many,.,TRBV2,TRBJ2-7,TGTGCCAGCAGTGGAAGGACAGGAGGGTTCTCCTACGAGCAGTACTTC,CASSGRTGGFSYEQYF
many,.,TRBV9,TRBJ1-4,TGTGCCAGCAGCGGACGAGGGGTGGAAGGAAAACTGTTTTTT,CASSGRGVEGKLFF
.,TRBD1,TRBV7-9,TRBJ2-1,TGTGCCAGCAGCTTACCCTTGACAGGGAGCTCCTACAATGAGCAGTTCTTC,CASSLPLTGSSYNEQFF
many,TRBD2,TRBV7-2,TRBJ2-1,TGTGCCAGCAGCCCTCGGCGGACTAGCGGGTACAATGAGCAGTTCTTC,CASSPRRTSGYNEQFF
once,.,TRBV25-1,TRBJ1-6,TGTGCCAGCAGTGGAAGGGGGGATAATTCACCCCTCCACTTT,CASSGRGDNSPLHF
many,TRBD2,TRBV10-3,TRBJ2-1,TGTGCCATCAGAACTAGCGGGGGGCCAAGCTCCTACAATGAGCAGTTCTTC,CAIRTSGGPSSYNEQFF
.,.,TRBV11-2,TRBJ1-3,TGTGCCAGCAGCCCTGTGGGGGGGGCCTCTGGAAACACCATATATTTT,CASSPVGGASGNTIYF
.,.,TRBV4-1,TRBJ2-7,TGCGCCAGCAGCCCTGGGACCGGCAAGGGGACCTACGAGCAGTACTTC,CASSPGTGKGTYEQYF
few,.,TRBV24-1,TRBJ2-3,TGTGCCACCAGTGATTTGCTCGATACGCAGTATTTT,CATSDLLDTQYF
few,TRBD2,TRBV12-5,TRBJ2-7,TGTGCTAGTGGTTCCACTAGACTAGCGAGACATCCCGAGCAGTACTTC,CASGSTRLARHPEQYF
few,.,TRBV7-9,TRBJ2-3,TGTGCCAGCAGCTACCATCCAGATACGCAGTATTTT,CASSYHPDTQYF
many,.,TRBV3-1,TRBJ1-2,TGTGCCAGCAGCCCGGTTCTGCAGCGAGCTAACTATGGCTACACCTTC,CASSPVLQRANYGYTF
few,.,TRBV6-2/TRBV6-3,TRBJ1-5,TGTGCCAGCCGAGGGCAGGGGCCCGCCCAGCCCCAGCATTTT,CASRGQGPAQPQHF
.,.,TRBV30,TRBJ2-4,TGTGCCTGGAGTGTACTCAGATGGAACATTCAGTACTTC,CAWSVLRWNIQYF
few,.,TRBV13,TRBJ1-6,TGTGCCAGCAGCTTAGGCTCGGCCGGTAATTCACCCCTCCACTTT,CASSLGSAGNSPLHF
.,.,TRBV13,TRBJ1-4,TGTGCCAGCAGCTTAGCGGGGAACCCAACTAATGAAAAACCGTTTTTT,CASSLAGNPTNEKPFF
many,.,TRBV24-1,TRBJ1-5,TGTGCCACCAGCAGGGGTTCCAATCAGCCCCAGCATTTT,CATSRGSNQPQHF
many,.,TRBV12-3/TRBV12-4,TRBJ2-1,TGTGCCAGCAACCGGGACCCGTTTTACAATGAGCAGTTCTTC,CASNRDPFYNEQFF
few,TRBD2,TRBV3-1,TRBJ2-3,TGTGCCAGCAGCCCATCTGTAGCGGGGAAGGGGACAGATACGCAGTATTTT,CASSPSVAGKGTDTQYF
few,.,TRBV10-3,TRBJ1-1,TGTGCCATCAGTATTGACAAGAGGTCCACTGAAGCTTTCTTT,CAISIDKRSTEAFF
many,.,TRBV6-2/TRBV6-3,TRBJ2-1,TGTGCCAGCAGTGCGTCTAGCGAAAACAATGAGCAGTTCTTC,CASSASSENNEQFF
few,.,TRBV5-1,TRBJ2-5,TGCGCCAGCCGCCGGCAGATTGAGGAGACCCAGTACTTC,CASRRQIEETQYF
.,.,TRBV5-1,TRBJ2-7,TGCGCCAGCAGTTTCCGGGACAAGAGCGAGCAGTACTTC,CASSFRDKSEQYF
many,.,TRBV20-1,TRBJ1-6,TGCAGTGCTTTCCTGGGGCGGGAGGGTTCACCCCTCCACTTT,CSAFLGREGSPLHF
many,.,TRBV7-8,TRBJ2-5,TGTGCCAGCAGCTTACACGAGGTCACATTACAAGAGACCCAGTACTTC,CASSLHEVTLQETQYF
many,TRBD2,TRBV24-1,TRBJ2-7,TGTGCCACCAGTGTGTCGGCGGGAGGGGAGCAGTACTTC,CATSVSAGGEQYF
many,TRBD2,TRBV12-3/TRBV12-4,TRBJ2-3,TGTGCCAGCAGCTGGATCTTACGGGAGGGCCTTAGCACAGATACGCAGTATTTT,CASSWILREGLSTDTQYF
once,.,TRBV19,TRBJ2-7,TGTGCCAGTATCAGGGGTCCCTACGAGCAGTACTTC,CASIRGPYEQYF
.,.,TRBV2,TRBJ2-4,TGTGCCAGCAGTGATGGGGTCGCGTACTTC,CASSDGVAYF
.,.,TRBV9,TRBJ2-7,TGTGCCAGCAGCGTAACTCCCTTGATGGGGGCGGACTACGAGCAGTACTTC,CASSVTPLMGADYEQYF
.,TRBD1,TRBV7-2,TRBJ1-4,TGTGCCAGCCGGAAACTGGGACAGGGAAATGAAAAACTGTTTTTT,CASRKLGQGNEKLFF
.,.,TRBV6-1,TRBJ2-1,TGTGCCAGCGCCTCTAGGGACCCTTCCTACAATGAGCAGTTCTTC,CASASRDPSYNEQFF
.,TRBD2,TRBV29-1,TRBJ2-2,TGCAGCGTTGAGAAGGGGACTAGCGGGAGCCCCGGGGAGCTGTTTTTT,CSVEKGTSGSPGELFF
many,TRBD1,TRBV6-2/TRBV6-3,TRBJ2-1,TGTGCCAGCAGTTCCTTGACAGGGTTGGCCTACAATGAGCAGTTCTTC,CASSSLTGLAYNEQFF
many,.,TRBV7-2,TRBJ2-3,TGTGCCAGCAGCTTGGGACTTGTCACAGATACGCAGTATTTT,CASSLGLVTDTQYF
many,.,TRBV20-1,TRBJ2-5,TGCAGTGCTAGAGCGGAGACCCAGTACTTC,CSARAETQYF
few,.,TRBV15,TRBJ1-1,TGTGCCACCAGCAGAGATTTTGGCCGGTTGGCTGAAGCTTTCTTT,CATSRDFGRLAEAFF
many,TRBD2,TRBV28,TRBJ2-5,TGTGCCACGGTCGAAAGCGGGAGTCATGAGACCCAGTACTTC,CATVESGSHETQYF
many,TRBD2,TRBV7-2,TRBJ2-7,TGTGCCAGCAGCTTATATACTAGCGGGACCCTCGAGCAGTACTTC,CASSLYTSGTLEQYF
few,.,TRBV6-2/TRBV6-3,TRBJ1-5,TGTGCCAGCCAGGCCGGGCAGACTAGCAATCAGCCCCAGCATTTT,CASQAGQTSNQPQHF
many,.,TRBV7-7,TRBJ2-3,TGTGCCAGCAGCGTAGACGCCGCAGATACGCAGTATTTT,CASSVDAADTQYF
.,.,TRBV15,TRBJ1-5,TGTGCCACCAGCAGAGAACTTCAGCCCCAGCATTTT,CATSRELQPQHF